Listed below are T cell receptor beta chains from one sample, sequenced in a study of blood T cell repertoires in COVID-19. The protocol was immunoSEQ multiplex PCR, while the TCRdb copy is restricted to in-frame clones and leaves out a portion. The sample records fewer than 150,000 clones, around 86% being singletons. The sample comprised peripheral blood. All receptors come from an elderly woman with acute or convalescent COVID-19. Both conserved end residues are trimmed from each CDR3. The order of the fields is V gene, J gene, CDR3 protein.

v_call: TRBV12-3/TRBV12-4; j_call: TRBJ1-5; cdr3_aa: ASSFSDRPQH
v_call: TRBV15; j_call: TRBJ2-7; cdr3_aa: ATSRDRGYEQY
v_call: TRBV24-1; j_call: TRBJ2-7; cdr3_aa: ATSAAYGGCAYEQY
v_call: TRBV28; j_call: TRBJ1-4; cdr3_aa: ASSFVVGQGTEKLF
v_call: TRBV5-4; j_call: TRBJ2-7; cdr3_aa: ASSLAKGVGPYEQY
v_call: TRBV4-1; j_call: TRBJ2-7; cdr3_aa: ASSYGIFRGYEQY
v_call: TRBV10-3; j_call: TRBJ1-1; cdr3_aa: AIREDRAKVNTEAF
v_call: TRBV5-1; j_call: TRBJ2-3; cdr3_aa: ASSLPKPSGSADTQY
v_call: TRBV13; j_call: TRBJ2-1; cdr3_aa: ASTIRQYEQF
v_call: TRBV5-1; j_call: TRBJ1-6; cdr3_aa: ASSLEGGTGNSPLH
v_call: TRBV12-3/TRBV12-4; j_call: TRBJ1-1; cdr3_aa: ASNPLTGRAF
v_call: TRBV30; j_call: TRBJ1-5; cdr3_aa: AWQQGLNQPQH
v_call: TRBV7-8; j_call: TRBJ2-5; cdr3_aa: ASSRNRWEETQY
v_call: TRBV28; j_call: TRBJ1-5; cdr3_aa: ASSLDRGRQPQH
v_call: TRBV18; j_call: TRBJ1-1; cdr3_aa: ASSGGMNTEAF
v_call: TRBV12-3/TRBV12-4; j_call: TRBJ1-1; cdr3_aa: ASRQEDTEAF
v_call: TRBV28; j_call: TRBJ2-3; cdr3_aa: ASSLRTSGDTQY
v_call: TRBV27; j_call: TRBJ1-1; cdr3_aa: ASSLSETGTEAF
v_call: TRBV11-2; j_call: TRBJ2-3; cdr3_aa: ASRRALAGGPSGTDTQY
v_call: TRBV30; j_call: TRBJ1-1; cdr3_aa: AWISVGGKQSEAF
v_call: TRBV3-1/TRBV3-2; j_call: TRBJ2-5; cdr3_aa: ASSQVSPGTGNLGDQY
v_call: TRBV28; j_call: TRBJ1-2; cdr3_aa: ASSLPVNYGYT
v_call: TRBV25-1; j_call: TRBJ1-5; cdr3_aa: ASSEIIERPSDQPQH
v_call: TRBV7-6; j_call: TRBJ1-3; cdr3_aa: ASSALQGASGNTIY
v_call: TRBV5-1; j_call: TRBJ1-6; cdr3_aa: ASSTQRSNNSPLH
v_call: TRBV5-1; j_call: TRBJ1-1; cdr3_aa: ASSLGQGKAEAF
v_call: TRBV4-1; j_call: TRBJ2-1; cdr3_aa: ASSLTDRSDEQF
v_call: TRBV5-4; j_call: TRBJ1-2; cdr3_aa: ASSQREGGYT
v_call: TRBV7-9; j_call: TRBJ2-7; cdr3_aa: ASSLPPGTGVYEQY
v_call: TRBV5-1; j_call: TRBJ1-2; cdr3_aa: ASSLDQGGGYT
v_call: TRBV13; j_call: TRBJ1-4; cdr3_aa: ASSPGLGAKEKLF
v_call: TRBV7-3; j_call: TRBJ2-1; cdr3_aa: ASSVGTSLSYNEQF
v_call: TRBV28; j_call: TRBJ2-7; cdr3_aa: ASTSPPMGDEQY
v_call: TRBV5-1; j_call: TRBJ2-5; cdr3_aa: ASRRQEETQY
v_call: TRBV6-1; j_call: TRBJ2-5; cdr3_aa: ASSGTVLGFQETQY